Listed below are T cell receptor beta chains from one sample, sequenced in a study of T cell repertoires in cytomegalovirus infection. MiXCR, applied by TCRdb to the reads, yields one record per CDR3 protein. The table lists around 800,000 distinct CDR3 sequences, 32% of them singletons. Their specific antigens are unknown. This sample comprised cultured CD8+ T cells from PBMCs, obtained from culture after CMV antigen stimulation. Receptor source: a human donor in good health (CMV status not recorded). Some clones in this sample may be carry-over from other donors' samples. The CDR3 runs from the conserved cysteine through the conserved F or W. A D gene is named only where the DNA matches it firmly. Clone size is not always given. Where it is, it says once, few, many or a class for expanded clones.

d_gene	abundance	v_gene	len	j_gene	CDR3nt	CDR3aa
.	many	TRBV7-3	16	TRBJ1-1	TGTGCCAGCAGCTTGTTAAGACAGCCAACGAACACTGAAGCTTTCTTT	CASSLLRQPTNTEAFF
.	.	TRBV7-9	11	TRBJ2-7	TGTGCCAGCAGCCGTACCTACGAGCAGTACTTC	CASSRTYEQYF
TRBD1	.	TRBV10-3	16	TRBJ1-2	TGTGCCATCAGTGTATCCGGGACAGGGAACCCCTATGGCTACACCTTC	CAISVSGTGNPYGYTF
.	.	TRBV6-2/TRBV6-3	15	TRBJ1-6	TGTGCCAGCAGTTACTCCGAGGAATGGGCTGGGCCCCTCCACTTT	CASSYSEEWAGPLHF
TRBD2	few	TRBV7-8	15	TRBJ2-3	TGTGCCAGCAGCCCCGGGGGGGTAGGCACAGATACGCAGTATTTT	CASSPGGVGTDTQYF
.	.	TRBV3-1	15	TRBJ2-1	TGTGCCAGCAGCCAAGAACTAGAGGGACACAATGAGCAGTTCTTC	CASSQELEGHNEQFF
.	few	TRBV11-1	16	TRBJ2-3	TGTGCCAGCAGCTTACTAGCGGGACAGGGGCCAGATACGCAGTATTTT	CASSLLAGQGPDTQYF
TRBD2	many	TRBV4-3	17	TRBJ2-2	TGCGCCAGCAGCCAAGCGTTAGCGGGGGTTGTTACCGGGGAGCTGTTTTTT	CASSQALAGVVTGELFF
.	many	TRBV6-1	14	TRBJ2-7	TGTGCCAGCAGTGACCCGGGTTACTCCTACGAGCAGTACTTC	CASSDPGYSYEQYF
TRBD1	.	TRBV27	14	TRBJ1-2	TGTGCCAGCAGTTTCGGACAGGGGGCTGTTGGCTACACCTTC	CASSFGQGAVGYTF
TRBD2	.	TRBV27	16	TRBJ2-3	TGTGCCAGCAGTTTATGGGCTAGCGGACCCACAGATACGCAGTATTTT	CASSLWASGPTDTQYF
TRBD1	few	TRBV4-1	15	TRBJ2-1	TGCGCCAGCAGCCATCCGGGACAGTTGTCCAATGAGCAGTTCTTC	CASSHPGQLSNEQFF
.	.	TRBV9	11	TRBJ1-2	TGTGCCAGCAGCGGTAATCATGGCTACACCTTC	CASSGNHGYTF
.	.	TRBV28	13	TRBJ1-2	TGTGCCAGCAGTTCCTTTATCAACTATGGCTACACCTTC	CASSSFINYGYTF
.	few	TRBV6-6	19	TRBJ1-1	TGTGCCAGCAGTTACTCGAAAAAATACCCAAGAAGGTCGGACACTGAAGCTTTCTTT	CASSYSKKYPRRSDTEAFF
TRBD2	many	TRBV7-8	15	TRBJ2-5	TGTGCCAGCACAACCAAGGGACTAAGCTTAGAGACCCAGTACTTC	CASTTKGLSLETQYF
.	.	TRBV24-1	14	TRBJ2-1	TGTGCCACCAGTGATATCGGACACCCCAATGAGCAGTTCTTC	CATSDIGHPNEQFF
TRBD2	.	TRBV7-6	16	TRBJ2-3	TGTGCCAGCAGCCGGCGACTAGCGGGGGACGAAGATACGCAGTATTTT	CASSRRLAGDEDTQYF
TRBD2	.	TRBV24-1	16	TRBJ2-3	TGTGCCACCAGTGATAGGCGGGGGGGGAGCACAGATACGCAGTATTTT	CATSDRRGGSTDTQYF
TRBD2	.	TRBV7-2	17	TRBJ2-1	TGTGCCAGCAGCCCCCAGGGACTAGCGGGAAGTTACAATGAGCAGTTCTTC	CASSPQGLAGSYNEQFF
TRBD1	few	TRBV6-1	14	TRBJ2-7	TGTGCCAGCACCTTCTCGACAGGGGCCTACGAGCAGTACTTC	CASTFSTGAYEQYF
TRBD1	.	TRBV12-3/TRBV12-4	16	TRBJ1-5	TGTGCCAGCAGTCCTTGGGACAGGGATGGCAATCAGCCCCAGCATTTT	CASSPWDRDGNQPQHF
TRBD2	.	TRBV19	15	TRBJ2-3	TGTGCCAGTAGTATTTCGGGACTAAACACAGATACGCAGTATTTT	CASSISGLNTDTQYF
.	.	TRBV7-9	14	TRBJ2-6	TGTGCCAGCAGCTTAGTAAGGACAGTTTCAGTCCTGACTTTC	CASSLVRTVSVLTF
TRBD1	.	TRBV27	17	TRBJ1-2	TGTGCCAGCAGTCCCCAGTCCCCGGACAGGTTAAACTATGGCTACACCTTC	CASSPQSPDRLNYGYTF
.	few	TRBV2	13	TRBJ2-5	TGTGCCAGCAGTGACAATGAAGAGGAGACCCAGTACTTC	CASSDNEEETQYF
.	many	TRBV5-6	15	TRBJ2-1	TGTGCCAGCAGCTTGGGGGCGAGCACCTACAATGAGCAGTTCTTC	CASSLGASTYNEQFF
TRBD1	many	TRBV7-6	19	TRBJ2-2	TGTGCCAGCAGCTCCCCCCCCGGGACAGGGAGTAATAACACCGGGGAGCTGTTTTTT	CASSSPPGTGSNNTGELFF
.	few	TRBV11-3	13	TRBJ2-1	TGTGCCAGCAGCCTCCGGGGCGCGGATGAGCAGTTCTTC	CASSLRGADEQFF
.	.	TRBV7-8	17	TRBJ2-2	TGTGCCAGCAGCTTACGATCGGAAAGGCCGAACACCGGGGAGCTGTTTTTT	CASSLRSERPNTGELFF
.	.	TRBV4-3	11	TRBJ1-2	TGCGCCAGCAGCGCAGGGCCCGGCTACACCTTC	CASSAGPGYTF
TRBD1	many	TRBV12-3/TRBV12-4	15	TRBJ2-5	TGTGCCAGCAGTATGGGGACAGGGGACCAAGAGACCCAGTACTTC	CASSMGTGDQETQYF
.	many	TRBV7-9	16	TRBJ2-3	TGTGCCAGCAGCTTAGAAATGCCGCCTAGCACAGATACGCAGTATTTT	CASSLEMPPSTDTQYF
.	few	TRBV12-3/TRBV12-4	13	TRBJ2-3	TGTGCCAGCAGTTTAGGGGAGTCGGATACGCAGTATTTT	CASSLGESDTQYF
.	.	TRBV7-2	16	TRBJ1-5	TGTGCCAGCAGCTCGGTTTGGGGGGCGGGCAATCAGCCCCAGCATTTT	CASSSVWGAGNQPQHF
TRBD2	.	TRBV27	22	TRBJ2-1	TGTGCCAGCAGTACCGAACAGGGTACGGGACTAGCGGGGGGGTTTGACTACAATGAGCAGTTCTTC	CASSTEQGTGLAGGFDYNEQFF
.	few	TRBV19	14	TRBJ2-3	TGTGCCAGTAGTACGCGACAGCTAGTGGATACGCAGTATTTT	CASSTRQLVDTQYF
.	few	TRBV6-2/TRBV6-3	12	TRBJ1-2	TGTGCCAGCAGTGGACATTCGGAGGGCTACACCTTC	CASSGHSEGYTF
TRBD1	once	TRBV27	12	TRBJ2-1	TGTGCCAGCAGGGGACAGGGCTATGAGCAGTTCTTC	CASRGQGYEQFF
TRBD1	.	TRBV7-9	14	TRBJ2-5	TGTGCCAGCAGTAATAGACAGGGTAGAGAGACCCAGTACTTC	CASSNRQGRETQYF
TRBD2	.	TRBV2	20	TRBJ2-5	TGTGCCAGCAGCGTTACCGGCACTAGCGGGGGGGGAACCCAATTTGACGCCCAGTACTTC	CASSVTGTSGGGTQFDAQYF
.	once	TRBV2	13	TRBJ1-2	TGTACCAGCGAAAGGGGTCCTAACTATGGCTACACCTTC	CTSERGPNYGYTF
.	.	TRBV7-6	14	TRBJ2-5	TGTGCCAGCAGTTTCCGGAACCCGCCGGAGACCCAGTACTTC	CASSFRNPPETQYF
.	many	TRBV7-6	16	TRBJ2-2	TGTGCCAGCAGCTTAGGTCGGGGCACTTACACCGGGGAGCTGTTTTTT	CASSLGRGTYTGELFF
.	.	TRBV6-6	17	TRBJ2-3	TGTGCCAGCAGTTACTCGCAGCAGGAATGGAACACAGATACGCAGTATTTT	CASSYSQQEWNTDTQYF
TRBD1	.	TRBV7-8	14	TRBJ2-1	TGTGCCAGCAGCTCCTGGGACAGAGGCAATGAGCAGTTCTTC	CASSSWDRGNEQFF
TRBD2	few	TRBV4-1	17	TRBJ2-1	TGCGCCAGCAGCCAAGATGGAGCGGGGGCATCCTACAATGAGCAGTTCTTC	CASSQDGAGASYNEQFF
TRBD1	many	TRBV27	13	TRBJ1-1	TGTGCCAGCAGCGGACAGGGGAACACTGAAGCTTTCTTT	CASSGQGNTEAFF
.	.	TRBV6-2/TRBV6-3	14	TRBJ2-7	TGTGCCAGCAGCGAAACTCTACGCTCCTACGAGCAGTACTTC	CASSETLRSYEQYF
.	.	TRBV4-1	15	TRBJ1-6	TGCGCCAGCAGCTTCCGACAGGATTATAATTCACCCCTCCACTTT	CASSFRQDYNSPLHF
.	.	TRBV6-6	12	TRBJ2-2	TGTGCCACCACCATAGGCACCGGGGAGCTGTTTTTT	CATTIGTGELFF
TRBD1	.	TRBV10-2	12	TRBJ1-1	TGCGCCAGCATGGACAGGTGGACTGAAGCTTTCTTT	CASMDRWTEAFF
.	many	TRBV7-8	17	TRBJ2-2	TGTGCCAGCTGGTTCCGGATGGAGGCCCCCAACACCGGGGAGCTGTTTTTT	CASWFRMEAPNTGELFF